This T cell receptor (beta chain) was recovered during a study of T-cell reconstitution after alpha-beta-depleted transplantation in children. Germline assignment: CDR1 SGHDT and CDR2 YYEEEE. The CDR3 runs to 15 residues. V lost 2 bases and J lost 3, with 15 bases in between. Preparation of the TCRbeta library used unique molecular identifiers. TCRdb processed the PCR reads anew with MiXCR; each CDR3 protein has one entry. The sample carries fewer than 750,000 distinct CDR3 sequences, 23% recorded once. The chain combines TRBV5-6 with TRBJ2-7, with D perhaps TRBD1 or TRBD2 (5 bases each). This material consisted of PBMCs, mostly from graft donor cells, taken 360 days after TCRalphabeta/CD19-depleted stem cell transplant. The sequence was collected from a boy under two years old who had a stem cell transplant for acute myeloid leukemia, so the T cells may come from the graft donor. As DNA, the CDR3 is TGTGCCAGCAGCTTCGCAGGGACCAGACGCTACGAGCAGTACTTC. Translating gives CASSFAGTRRYEQYF.